The T cell receptor beta chain under discussion was sequenced for a study of blood T cells in healthy people across ages. The study drew donors from healthy Caucasian individuals in Russia aged roughly 6 to 95. The use of a sample-barcoded 5' primer and a J-beta primer mix characterized a second PCR of roughly 6 to 11 cycles. Tags on each cDNA molecule came from a template-switch adaptor with 12 random nucleotides. TCRdb fed the 5' RACE reads into MiXCR, producing one record per CDR3 protein. The sample includes about 800,000 distinct CDR3 sequences, roughly 60% of them seen just once. The source material was blood. The source of this sequence is a man in his thirties or forties in good health.

The DNA for the CDR3 is TGCGCCAGCAGCCACCCCGGGAACTACAATGAGCAGTTCTTC. Its translation is CASSHPGNYNEQFF. This chain links TRBV4-3 with TRBJ2-1, with a possible D match to TRBD2 (5 bases). Trimming stripped 3 bases from V and 3 bases from J, with 9 bases between. CDR1 and CDR2 (germline): LGHNA, YSLEER. The CDR3 is 14 residues long.